This TCR beta chain was found in a study of cytomegalovirus exposure and HLA in healthy donors. General study results and limits: Among TCR beta chains, those listed as cytomegalovirus-associated numbered over 150.

On this clone itself: As yet, its antigen is unknown.

The V gene end was trimmed by 4 bases and the J gene end by 6 bases; junction bases not matched to a gene: 6. This CDR3 is 14 amino acids long. The germline V gene has CDR1 LGHNA and CDR2 YNFKEQ. The method was immunoSEQ multiplex PCR; TCRdb's version includes in-frame clones alone and lacks a portion of them. The data hold fewer than 75,000 clones, with about 93% observed a single time. Sequenced: PBMCs. J is TRBJ2-7 and V is TRBV4-2; TRBD1 matches 10 bases. The clonotype was recovered from a young woman in good health and CMV-seropositive. CDR3 amino acids: CASSPGQGRREQYF. CDR3 nucleotides: TGTGCCAGCAGCCCGGGACAGGGGAGACGCGAGCAGTACTTC.